The rows below give T cell receptor beta chains drawn from one sample of a study of cytomegalovirus exposure and HLA in healthy donors. Data came from immunoSEQ multiplex PCR; TCRdb stores just in-frame clones and leaves some out. The sample holds 150,000 to 200,000 clones; over 75% are singletons and the top ten take around 1.6%. Sequences were obtained from PBMCs. All receptors come from a woman in her thirties in good health and CMV-seronegative. CDR3s include the opening cysteine and the closing phenylalanine or tryptophan. A D gene is named only where the DNA matches it firmly. Clone sizes are given selectively: once, few, many, or a class where the clone is expanded.

v_gene	abundance	d_gene	j_gene	CDR3aa	CDR3nt
TRBV28	-	-	TRBJ1-4	CASTTTNEKLFF	TGTGCCAGCACCACAACTAATGAAAAACTGTTTTTT
TRBV9	-	-	TRBJ1-3	CASSVEPGGSGNTIYF	TGTGCCAGCAGCGTAGAGCCGGGGGGATCAGGAAACACCATATATTTT
TRBV30	-	-	TRBJ2-6	CAWIRAGANVLTF	TGTGCCTGGATCAGGGCTGGGGCCAACGTCCTGACTTTC
TRBV5-6	few	-	TRBJ1-1	CASRGVWDTEAFF	TGTGCCAGCAGAGGGGTCTGGGACACTGAAGCTTTCTTT
TRBV29-1	-	-	TRBJ2-4	CSVVGGNIQYF	TGCAGCGTTGTCGGGGGTAACATTCAGTACTTC
TRBV4-1	-	TRBD1	TRBJ1-1	CASSQTPPDRRPEAFF	TGCGCCAGCAGCCAAACCCCCCCGGACAGGAGGCCTGAAGCTTTCTTT
TRBV27	once	TRBD1	TRBJ1-3	CASSLTGGIGNTIYF	TGTGCCAGCAGCCTCACAGGGGGTATAGGAAACACCATATATTTT
TRBV28	-	-	TRBJ1-3	CGSGGSGDTIYF	TGTGGTAGTGGGGGCTCCGGGGACACCATATATTTT
TRBV15	-	-	TRBJ2-7	CATSRSSSKELYEQYF	TGTGCCACCAGCAGAAGCTCGTCTAAGGAGCTGTACGAGCAGTACTTC
TRBV9	-	-	TRBJ2-2	CASSVVPGTGELFF	TGTGCCAGCAGCGTAGTTCCCGGCACCGGGGAGCTGTTTTTT
TRBV5-1	few	-	TRBJ2-5	CASSLVGTPQETQYF	TGCGCCAGCAGCTTGGTAGGGACTCCCCAAGAGACCCAGTACTTC
TRBV6-5	-	TRBD1	TRBJ1-1	CASRETGGVGEAFF	TGTGCCAGCAGAGAGACAGGGGGCGTGGGTGAAGCTTTCTTT
TRBV6-5	-	-	TRBJ2-7	CASSYSAGNPYEQYF	TGTGCCAGCAGTTACTCGGCAGGGAATCCCTACGAGCAGTACTTC
TRBV2	-	-	TRBJ2-3	CASTYGGSSTDTQYF	TGTGCCAGCACCTACGGAGGGTCTAGCACAGATACGCAGTATTTT
TRBV7-9	-	TRBD1	TRBJ2-6	CASSNPGTGQFGANVLTF	TGTGCCAGCAGCAACCCCGGGACAGGTCAATTTGGGGCCAACGTCCTGACTTTC
TRBV7-7	-	-	TRBJ2-2	CASSLLNTGELFF	TGTGCCAGCAGCCTTCTGAACACCGGGGAGCTGTTTTTT